What follows are 21 T cell receptor beta chains derived from one specimen sequenced in a study of low-dose radiotherapy and immunotherapy resistance in tumors. First-strand cDNA used TRAV- and TRBV-specific primers, covering alpha and beta chains. PCR amplification of the TCRs was performed with Phusion for approximately 20 PCR cycles, and it relied on a constant-region primer together with a V-primer adapter. TCRdb reprocessed the reads via MiXCR and lists one record per CDR3 protein. The sample carries around 60,000 distinct CDR3 sequences, about 25% recorded once. The time point: after trial treatment. Treatment reported: LDRT plus nivolumab, ipilimumab, low-dose cyclophosphamide and aspirin (RACIN trial). Sequenced material: PBMCs, taken after low-dose radiotherapy plus immunotherapy. The receptors were gathered from a male donor with prostate cancer.

This rearrangement joins TRBV20-1 to TRBJ2-5; 8 bases line up with TRBD2. In germline, CDR1 is DFQATT, CDR2 SNEGSKA (reference sequence). V was pared by 5 bases and J by 5 bases, with 19 bases of the junction left unmatched. This CDR3 is built from 17 residues. This CDR3 is CSAGRGASGWGGETQYF. CDR3 nucleotides: TGCAGTGCTGGGAGAGGGGCTAGCGGGTGGGGGGGGGAGACCCAGTACTTC.

The gene calls are TRBV4-1 and TRBJ2-7, with D tentatively TRBD2 (6 bases). The CDR3 covers 15 residues. V was clipped by 0 bases and J by 2 bases, with 11 bases between them. The V gene's germline CDR1 is MGHRA and CDR2 YSYEKL. The CDR3 is CASSQDPPGAYEQYF. CDR3 nucleotide sequence: TGCGCCAGCAGCCAAGATCCCCCGGGGGCCTACGAGCAGTACTTC.

A word on this clonotype: A read error is the likely source, as a far larger clone sits one nucleotide away. The gene calls are TRBV7-9 and TRBJ2-1; tentatively, D is TRBD2 (5 bases). This CDR3 is 12 amino acids long. CDR1 SEHNR and CDR2 FQNEAQ come from the germline V gene (reference sequence). V lost 9 bases to trimming and J lost 7 bases, with 13 bases between them. The CDR3 DNA is TGTGCCAGGAGCGCAGCGGCGAATGAGCAGTTCTTC. Translated: CARSAAANEQFF.

For this clonotype: One base separates it from a far larger clone, so it is likely a read error. This sequence joins TRBV6-1 and TRBJ2-2, with 7 bases lining up with TRBD1. The CDR3 contains 12 residues. Germline V CDR1 and CDR2: MNHNS, SASEGT. The CDR3 region is CVSSRGTGELFF. CDR3 sequence (DNA): TGTGTCAGCAGCAGGGGGACCGGGGAGCTGTTTTTT.

A word on this clonotype: This likely came from a read error, as a far larger clone is one base away. Here the CDR3 omits its conserved ending phenylalanine or tryptophan, so a read error is the likely source. The chain is built from TRBV27 and TRBJ1-1; D is undetermined. V was pared by 5 bases and J by 1 base, with 11 bases between. This CDR3 spans 14 amino acids. Germline assignment: CDR1 MNHEY and CDR2 SMNVEV (reference sequence). CDR3 sequence reads: CASSLTTPNTEAFI. The CDR3 nucleotides are TGTGCCAGCAGTCTGACGACACCGAACACTGAAGCTTTCATT.

Of note for this clonotype: It is likely a read error: a sequence one base away is far more abundant. The chain couples TRBV5-8 to TRBJ2-2, with a weak D call TRBD2 (6 bases). Germline-derived CDR1 and CDR2 are SGHTS and YDEGEE. The CDR3 covers 16 residues. The chain's CDR3 is CASILFTSLNTGELFF. The CDR3 DNA reads TGTGCCAGCATCTTGTTCACTAGCCTGAACACCGGGGAGCTGTTTTTT.

This clonotype was counted many times. The chain links TRBV7-6 to TRBJ2-1, with D possibly being TRBD2 (6 bases). CDR1 and CDR2 from the germline V gene are SGHVS and FNYEAQ. This CDR3 contains 16 residues. The V end was cut by 4 bases, the J end by 9 bases, with 22 bases between. Written as DNA, the CDR3 is TGTGCCAGCAGCTCACTCTTGCGGGACCCTACGGGTGAGCAGTTCTTC. Translating it yields CASSSLLRDPTGEQFF.

This clonotype has at least ten counts. This rearrangement joins TRBV5-1 to TRBJ2-6; 11 positions agree with TRBD1. With V trimmed by 4 bases and J by 0 bases, 3 bases remained unmatched. The CDR3 contains 17 residues. Germline-derived CDR1 and CDR2 are SGHRS and YFSETQ. The CDR3 nucleotides are TGCGCCAGCAGCGCCGGGACAGGGGGCTCTGGGGCCAACGTCCTGACTTTC. This encodes CASSAGTGGSGANVLTF. Drawing the rest from reference TRBV5-1 and TRBJ2-6, the complete variable domain is KAGVTQTPRYLIKTRGQQVTLSCSPISGHRSVSWYQQTPGQGLQFLFEYFSETQRNKGNFPGRFSGRQFSNSRSEMNVSTLELGDSALYLCASSAGTGGSGANVLTFGAGSRLTVL.

This clonotype was counted ten times or more. V gene TRBV23-1 combines with J gene TRBJ2-7; 7 bases match TRBD2. TRBV23-1 belongs to the ORF category, with a function that is uncertain. Losses at the gene ends were 2 bases for V and 9 bases for J; bases not matched to a gene: 7. This CDR3 region has 13 residues. In nucleotides, the CDR3 is TGCGCCAGCAGTCAACACAGTGGGGGGGGGCAGTACTTC. Translated: CASSQHSGGGQYF.

Only one count was recorded for this clonotype. This chain uses TRBV6-4 with TRBJ1-2; D perhaps matches TRBD1 (5 bases). The V gene's germline CDR1 is MRHNA and CDR2 SNTAGT. This CDR3 comprises 16 residues. The ends were cut back, 6 bases at V and 4 bases at J, with 21 bases in the middle. CDR3 sequence (DNA): TGTGCCAGCAGCAAGTTAGCGGGGACCGAAGTCTATGGCTACACCTTC. Protein: CASSKLAGTEVYGYTF.

This clonotype was seen at least ten times. The gene calls are TRBV7-9 and TRBJ2-5; 7 bases match TRBD2. CDR3 length equals 14 residues. The germline CDR1 and CDR2 sequences are SEHNR and FQNEAQ (reference sequence). Trimming removed 5 bases from V and 2 bases from J; junction bases left unmatched: 5. CDR3 bases: TGTGCCAGCAGCCACCGGCGGGGGCAAGAGACCCAGTACTTC. It specifies CASSHRRGQETQYF.

In its sample, this clonotype was seen once. A far larger clone is off by one base, so a read error is likely. The rearrangement joins TRBV6-5 to TRBJ2-1; no reliable D call. Looked up from germline, CDR1 is MNHEY and CDR2 is SVGAGI. Trimming removed 4 bases at V and 10 bases at J, with 14 bases between. This CDR3 spans 13 amino acids. The CDR3 region is CASSSWESYEQFF. DNA for the CDR3: TGTGCCAGCAGTTCCTGGGAATCCTACGAGCAGTTCTTC.

This clonotype was seen repeatedly, ten times or more. The rearrangement joins TRBV18 to TRBJ2-7, with TRBD1 matching 7 bases. Unmatched junction bases numbered 4, after V lost 2 bases and J lost 3 bases. Germline V lookup: CDR1 KGHSH, CDR2 LQKENI. The length of the CDR3 is 14 residues. The CDR3 DNA sequence: TGTGCCAGCTCACCATCACAGGGGTTCTACGAGCAGTACTTC. It encodes CASSPSQGFYEQYF.

This clonotype came up many times. The chain is built from TRBV11-2 and TRBJ2-4; D is undetermined. The CDR3 is made up of 12 amino acids. The germline V gene encodes CDR1 SGHAT and CDR2 FQNNGV. V shed 0 bases and J shed 6 bases, with 3 bases lying between them. The CDR3: CASSLDRNIQYF. In DNA, the CDR3 is TGTGCCAGCAGCTTAGATCGAAACATTCAGTACTTC.

There are many counts of this clonotype. This chain connects TRBV6-6 to TRBJ1-1, with D unclear. The CDR3 is made up of 13 amino acids. Germline assignment: CDR1 MNHNY and CDR2 SVGAGI (reference sequence). V was cut by 3 bases and J by 3 bases, with 8 bases left in between. CDR3 DNA sequence: TGTGCCAGCAGTTATAGGAGGGACACTGAAGCTTTCTTT. Protein: CASSYRRDTEAFF.

This clonotype was seen once. A far larger clone is a single base away, which makes a read error likely. The V gene is TRBV11-2, the J gene TRBJ2-7; D call uncertain. Germline values: CDR1 SGHAT, CDR2 FQNNGV. The CDR3 covers 12 residues. V was trimmed by 7 bases and J by 7 bases, leaving 14 bases between them. CDR3 in amino acids: CASTFSGYEQYF. The CDR3 DNA is TGTGCCAGCACTTTCAGTGGGTATGAGCAGTACTTC.

This clonotype was seen repeatedly, ten times or more. The J gene is TRBJ1-2, the V gene TRBV12-3 or TRBV12-4; 8 bases fit TRBD1. J lost 4 bases, V lost 2 bases, and 9 bases had no gene match. The CDR3 extends over 16 amino acids. The CDR3 DNA reads as TGTGCCAGCAGTTTAAGCGGGACAGGCGGGCTCTATGGCTACACCTTC. It yields the protein CASSLSGTGGLYGYTF.

The chain combines TRBV5-5 with TRBJ2-5, with 7 bases identical to TRBD2. Unmatched junction bases numbered 6, after V lost 5 bases and J lost 2 bases. This CDR3 has 14 residues. Germline V CDR1 and CDR2: SGHKS, YYEKEE (reference sequence). The CDR3 reads CASRNGGGQETQYF. The CDR3 DNA sequence: TGTGCCAGCAGAAATGGGGGGGGGCAAGAGACCCAGTACTTC.

This clonotype was seen at least ten times. The chain carries TRBV10-3 and TRBJ1-5; 7 bases are shared with TRBD1. Germline CDR1 ENHRY, CDR2 SYGVKD. The CDR3 length is 14 residues. The V gene end was trimmed by 5 bases and the J gene end by 1 base; junction bases not matched to a gene: 2. The CDR3 reads CAISTTGSNQPQHF. The CDR3 coding sequence is TGTGCCATCAGTACGACAGGGAGCAATCAGCCCCAGCATTTT.

Note on this clonotype: One base separates it from a far larger clone, so it is likely a read error. The chain recombines TRBV6-1 with TRBJ2-5, with 14 nucleotides matching TRBD2. This CDR3 has 17 residues. Germline V CDR1 and CDR2: MNHNS, SASEGT. With 5 bases clipped from V and 11 bases from J, the junction kept 16 bases outside the gene matches. The DNA of the CDR3 is TGTGCCAGCAGTTATTCGGGACTAGCGGGAGTCTACAATGAGCAGTACTTC. Encoded protein: CASSYSGLAGVYNEQYF.

This clonotype was found many times. This chain links TRBV27 with TRBJ2-5, with 8 bases matching TRBD1. The CDR3 loop spans 16 amino acids. Germline V gene data show CDR1 as MNHEY and CDR2 as SMNVEV (reference sequence). V was pared by 8 bases and J by 1 base, with 12 bases of the junction left unmatched. CDR3 in amino acids: CASGTRGLVTQETQYF. In DNA, the CDR3 is TGTGCCAGCGGTACCAGGGGGCTCGTAACCCAAGAGACCCAGTACTTC.